Each of the 27 T cell receptor beta chains below was sequenced from the same sample in a study of glioma-infiltrating T cells after dendritic cell vaccination. Profiling relied on immunoSEQ multiplex PCR, and the TCRdb table lists in-frame clones only, not all of them. Counted here are some 90,000 clones, roughly four fifths occurring once; the ten biggest clones make up roughly 2.1%. Time point denoted: after dendritic cell vaccination, including at tumor progression/relapse. Specimen: blood, collected after dendritic cell vaccination. Every receptor here comes from a human donor with glioblastoma.

The rearrangement links TRBV5-1 to TRBJ2-3; TRBD1 matches at 7 bases. CDR3 length: 14 residues. Germline lookup yields CDR1 SGHRS and CDR2 YFSETQ. V lost 4 bases to trimming and J lost 3 bases; unmatched junction nucleotides: 5. The CDR3 bases are TGCGCCAGCAGCGGAAACAGGGGAACAGATACGCAGTATTTT. Its protein product is CASSGNRGTDTQYF.

The CDR3 nucleotides are TGTGCCAGCAGTGAGTCTTCCACCTATAGCAATCAGCCCCAGCATTTT. This codes for CASSESSTYSNQPQHF. J is TRBJ1-5 and V is TRBV2; D unclear. The CDR3 loop spans 16 amino acids. The germline V gene has CDR1 SNHLY and CDR2 FYNNEI. The ends were cut back, 3 bases at V and 0 bases at J, with 12 bases in the middle.

The J gene is TRBJ2-1, the V gene TRBV7-8; TRBD2 aligns across 7 bases. The CDR3 loop spans 15 amino acids. V gave up 6 bases and J gave up 0 bases; unmatched junction bases: 5. Germline loops: CDR1 SGHVS, CDR2 FQNEAQ. Here the CDR3 reads CASRVSGHSYNEQFF. The CDR3 DNA reads TGTGCCAGCAGGGTTAGCGGGCACTCCTACAATGAGCAGTTCTTC.

This clone was seen more than once but under ten times. This rearrangement joins TRBV19 to TRBJ2-1; the D gene is possibly TRBD2 (7 bases). Trimming left V 7 bases short and J 3 bases short, with 13 bases between. The germline gives CDR1 LNHDA, CDR2 SQIVND (reference sequence). This CDR3 region has 14 residues. The CDR3 reads CASMGGAYYNEQFF. Written as DNA, the CDR3 is TGTGCCAGTATGGGGGGGGCCTACTACAATGAGCAGTTCTTC.

CDR3 in DNA: TGTGCCATCAGTGCGGGGACAGGGAAAGAGACCCAGTACTTC. It specifies CAISAGTGKETQYF. The V gene is TRBV10-3, the J gene TRBJ2-5; 9 bases align to TRBD1. Germline V gives CDR1 ENHRY, CDR2 SYGVKD. This CDR3 comprises 14 residues. V was pared by 4 bases and J by 3 bases, with 3 bases of the junction left unmatched.

This chain links TRBV6-1 with TRBJ2-3, with 11 bases lining up with TRBD2. This CDR3 is 17 amino acids long. J gave up 2 bases and V 2 bases, and 6 bases lay outside the gene matches. Germline values: CDR1 MNHNS, CDR2 SASEGT. As DNA, the CDR3 is TGTGCCAGCAGTGAATGGACTAGCGGGCCCTCCACAGATACGCAGTATTTT. Encoded protein: CASSEWTSGPSTDTQYF.

The gene calls are TRBV10-3 and TRBJ2-3, with 9 bases fitting TRBD2. Per germline, CDR1 ENHRY and CDR2 SYGVKD. The CDR3 length is 14 residues. V gave up 8 bases and J gave up 7 bases; unmatched junction bases: 10. The CDR3 reads CAIAGGGGANTQYF. CDR3 bases: TGTGCCATCGCTGGGGGCGGGGGGGCAAATACGCAGTATTTT.

V gene TRBV6-1 combines with J gene TRBJ2-7, with 8 bases identical to TRBD2. The germline V gene encodes CDR1 MNHNS and CDR2 SASEGT. This CDR3 contains 16 residues. V lost 2 bases to trimming and J lost 2 bases; unmatched junction nucleotides: 8. CDR3 in amino acids: CASSEYPGGQTYEQYV. The CDR3 coding sequence is TGTGCCAGCAGTGAATACCCGGGAGGGCAAACCTACGAGCAGTACGTC.

The CDR3 DNA sequence: TGTGCCAGTAGTATAGTCGGCGGTGGTGCTTTCTTT. Translated, it gives CASSIVGGGAFF. This rearrangement joins TRBV19 to TRBJ1-1; no clear D. CDR3 size: 12 residues. Germline V lookup: CDR1 LNHDA, CDR2 SQIVND (reference sequence). With 1 base removed from V and 11 bases from J, the gap between germline ends came to 11 bases.

The gene calls are TRBV7-2 and TRBJ2-3; 9 nucleotides match TRBD2. Per germline, CDR1 SGHTA and CDR2 FQGNSA. The CDR3 is 13 residues long. V trimming: 4 bases; J trimming: 4 bases; junction bases outside the gene matches: 0. The CDR3 loop is CASSWTSADTQYF. CDR3 bases: TGTGCCAGCAGCTGGACTAGCGCAGATACGCAGTATTTT.

The chain joins TRBV5-6 to TRBJ1-2; 9 nucleotides align to TRBD1. CDR3 length equals 15 residues. Germline lookup yields CDR1 SGHDT and CDR2 YYEEEE. With V trimmed by 3 bases and J by 2 bases, 5 bases remained unmatched. The CDR3 is CASSSTGTGNYGYTF. The CDR3 DNA is TGTGCCAGCAGCTCTACCGGGACAGGGAACTATGGCTACACCTTC. The full variable domain, its missing parts supplied by reference TRBV5-6 and TRBJ1-2, is DAGVTQSPTHLIKTRGQQVTLRCSPKSGHDTVSWYQQALGQGPQFIFQYYEEEERQRGNFPDRFSGHQFPNYSSELNVNALLLGDSALYLCASSSTGTGNYGYTFGSGTRLTVV.

V gene TRBV7-2 combines with J gene TRBJ1-3; TRBD1 matches 8 bases. CDR1 SGHTA and CDR2 FQGNSA come from the germline V gene. V shed 1 base, J shed 8 bases, and the junction held 1 base outside the gene matches. The CDR3 has 13 amino acids. Here the CDR3 DNA reads TGTGCCAGCAGCTTAGGACAGGGGCACACCATATATTTT. Translated: CASSLGQGHTIYF.

This chain joins TRBV5-6 and TRBJ1-3; 7 bases line up with TRBD1. V shed 4 bases, J shed 3 bases, and the junction held 10 bases outside the gene matches. Germline assignment: CDR1 SGHDT and CDR2 YYEEEE. The CDR3 runs to 16 residues. In DNA, the CDR3 is TGTGCCAGCAGCAGATTAACAGGGGCTAGTGGAAACACCATATATTTT. Amino acids: CASSRLTGASGNTIYF.

The chain uses TRBV12-5 and TRBJ2-7; D is unresolved. Trimming removed 7 bases from V and 3 bases from J, with 19 bases in between. Per the germline V gene, CDR1 is LGHNT and CDR2 is FRNRAP. The CDR3 contains 15 residues. The CDR3 reads CASVTSRPTSYEQYF. CDR3 sequence (DNA): TGTGCTAGTGTCACTTCCCGTCCCACGAGCTACGAGCAGTACTTC.

This clone was detected a few times. V gene TRBV5-8 combines with J gene TRBJ2-2; 7 bases align to TRBD1. V was pared by 4 bases and J by 1 base, with 1 base of the junction left unmatched. CDR1 and CDR2 from the germline V gene are SGHTS and YDEGEE. The CDR3 is 14 residues long. The CDR3 nucleotides read TGTGCCAGCAGCCGACAGGGGAACACCGGGGAGCTGTTTTTT. This gives the protein CASSRQGNTGELFF.

The genes are TRBV27 and TRBJ2-1; the match to TRBD2 covers 8 bases. Unmatched junction bases numbered 5, after V lost 0 bases and J lost 4 bases. The CDR3 runs to 16 residues. Germline lookup yields CDR1 MNHEY and CDR2 SMNVEV (reference sequence). The CDR3, as DNA: TGTGCCAGCAGTTTATCTAGCGGGGTATTGTACAATGAGCAGTTCTTC. This gives the protein CASSLSSGVLYNEQFF.

The CDR3 DNA sequence: TGTGCCAGCAGTCCTGTCCTAGGGGGGGTGAACACTGAAGCTTTCTTT. Translated: CASSPVLGGVNTEAFF. V is TRBV6-6 and J is TRBJ1-1, with a possible D match to TRBD1 (6 bases). The V end lost 5 bases, the J end lost 0 bases, and 16 bases lay between the germline ends. Germline V gene data show CDR1 as MNHNY and CDR2 as SVGAGI (reference sequence). This CDR3 is 16 amino acids long.

DNA for the CDR3: TGTGCCAGCAGCTCCCCGAGCCAATCGGGGGGCTACACCTTC. It is translated as CASSSPSQSGGYTF. The chain employs TRBV5-4 and TRBJ1-2, with D unresolved. Germline V gene lookup returns CDR1 SGHNT and CDR2 YYREEE (reference sequence). The ends were cut back, 3 bases at V and 8 bases at J, with 17 bases in the middle. The CDR3 is 14 residues long.

This chain links TRBV15 with TRBJ2-7; D perhaps matches TRBD2 (5 bases). Trimming took off 5 bases at V and 1 base at J, with 12 bases between the two ends. CDR1 and CDR2 (germline): LNHNV, YYDKDF (reference sequence). The CDR3 has 14 residues. This CDR3 is CATSDDRGSYEQYV. The CDR3 DNA reads TGTGCCACCAGCGATGACCGAGGGTCCTACGAGCAGTACGTC.

The chain links TRBV5-6 to TRBJ2-1; tentatively, D is TRBD1 (6 bases). The V gene lost 4 bases and the J gene lost 6 bases, with 17 bases spanning the gap. Per the germline V gene, CDR1 is SGHDT and CDR2 is YYEEEE. This CDR3 spans 15 amino acids. The CDR3: CASSPRAGAPNEQFF. The CDR3 DNA follows: TGTGCCAGCAGCCCGCGGGCAGGGGCCCCCAATGAGCAGTTCTTC.

The chain joins TRBV6-1 to TRBJ2-2; D possibly corresponds to TRBD1 (5 bases). CDR3 length: 15 residues. The germline gives CDR1 MNHNS, CDR2 SASEGT. V was clipped by 6 bases and J by 6 bases, with 17 bases between them. The CDR3 here is CASRMGPRSPGELFF. Written as DNA, the CDR3 is TGTGCCAGCAGGATGGGGCCTAGGTCCCCCGGGGAGCTGTTTTTT.

The chain recombines TRBV5-8 with TRBJ2-5; 14 bases match TRBD2. The V and J ends lost 4 bases and 1 base, in that order; junction bases with no gene match: 3. Germline values: CDR1 SGHTS, CDR2 YDEGEE. This CDR3 spans 16 amino acids. The CDR3 region has the DNA TGTGCCAGCAGCGCTGGGACTAGCGGGAGCCAAGAGACCCAGTACTTC. Translated: CASSAGTSGSQETQYF.

The V gene is TRBV7-9, the J gene TRBJ2-2; 8 bases align to TRBD1. Trimming took 4 bases from V and 5 from J; bases not matched to a gene: 9. CDR3 length equals 16 residues. CDR1 and CDR2 (germline): SEHNR, FQNEAQ (reference sequence). CDR3 region: CASSSWTGTNTGELFF. CDR3 sequence (DNA): TGTGCCAGCAGCTCTTGGACAGGGACCAATACCGGGGAGCTGTTTTTT.

The chain joins TRBV5-4 to TRBJ2-1; 9 nucleotides line up with TRBD2. Germline-derived CDR1 and CDR2 are SGHNT and YYREEE (reference sequence). Trimming cost V 2 bases and J 11 bases; bases outside gene matches: 5. The CDR3 extends over 13 amino acids. The CDR3 DNA reads as TGTGCCAGCAGCTTTTACGCTAGCGGGAAGCAGTTCTTC. Protein sequence: CASSFYASGKQFF.

V and J are TRBV6-6 and TRBJ2-1; 9 bases agree with TRBD2. Unmatched junction bases numbered 9, after V lost 8 bases and J lost 7 bases. CDR3 length: 14 amino acids. The germline gives CDR1 MNHNY, CDR2 SVGAGI (reference sequence). This CDR3 is CASSPLREGNEQFF. The CDR3 DNA follows: TGTGCCAGCTCGCCCTTGCGGGAGGGTAATGAGCAGTTCTTC.

Written as DNA, the CDR3 is TGTGCCAGCAGCCGAGGGCAGCATGAAGCTTTCTTT. This sequence encodes CASSRGQHEAFF. The chain recombines TRBV7-2 with TRBJ1-1, with D hard to call. V dropped 5 bases and J dropped 7 bases, with 11 bases sitting between them. The CDR3 runs 12 residues. Germline CDR1 and CDR2: SGHTA and FQGNSA. Full variable domain (outside the CDR3, taken from reference TRBV7-2 and TRBJ1-1): GAGVSQSPSNKVTEKGKDVELRCDPISGHTALYWYRQSLGQGLEFLIYFQGNSAPDKSGLPSDRFSAERTGGSVSTLTIQRTQQEDSAVYLCASSRGQHEAFFGQGTRLTVV.

The chain joins TRBV11-2 to TRBJ1-1; D might be TRBD1 (5 bases). CDR1 and CDR2 (germline): SGHAT, FQNNGV. The CDR3 loop spans 13 amino acids. Trimming stripped 5 bases from V and 2 bases from J, with 9 bases between. CDR3 sequence reads: CASSRGVNTEAFF. DNA of the CDR3: TGTGCCAGCAGCCGGGGGGTTAACACTGAAGCTTTCTTT.